A single sample is the source of the 18 T cell receptor beta chains below, sequenced in a study of cytomegalovirus exposure and HLA in healthy donors. PCR amplification relied on 60 Vbeta primers (plus 13 Jbeta primers). TCRdb's table, derived via immunoSEQ multiplex PCR, lists solely in-frame clones and lacks some. The sample totals around 42,000 clones. The sequenced sample consisted of PBMCs. These receptors all come from a man aged 30 to 39 in good health and CMV-seronegative.

The rearrangement joins TRBV29-1 to TRBJ2-1; 10 nucleotides agree with TRBD2. Germline V gene sequence: CDR1 SQVTM, CDR2 ANQGSEA. With 1 base clipped from V and 9 bases from J, the junction kept 12 bases outside the gene matches. The CDR3 is made up of 16 amino acids. CDR3 sequence (DNA): TGCAGCGTTGAAGTACCAGCGGGAGGGCGTCCCCGTGAGCAGTTCTTC. Translating it yields CSVEVPAGGRPREQFF.

This chain uses TRBV4-3 with TRBJ2-2; 7 bases line up with TRBD1. V trimming: 0 bases; J trimming: 2 bases; junction bases outside the gene matches: 6. This CDR3 spans 17 amino acids. Per germline, CDR1 LGHNA and CDR2 YSLEER. CDR3 DNA: TGCGCCAGCAGCCAAGATTCAGGGACAGCAAACACCGGGGAGCTGTTTTTT. This sequence encodes CASSQDSGTANTGELFF.

CDR3 in amino acids: CAWSVLAGGPGEQYF. DNA for the CDR3: TGTGCCTGGAGTGTACTAGCGGGAGGGCCGGGGGAGCAGTACTTC. The chain recombines TRBV30 with TRBJ2-7; TRBD2 agrees at 13 bases. Germline V lookup: CDR1 GTSNPN, CDR2 SVGIG (reference sequence). V lost 0 bases to trimming and J lost 7 bases; unmatched junction nucleotides: 6. The CDR3 has 15 amino acids.

The chain combines TRBV30 with TRBJ2-5, with D unclear. The germline gives CDR1 GTSNPN, CDR2 SVGIG (reference sequence). Trimming pared 4 bases from V and 9 bases from J, leaving 18 bases between. The CDR3 length is 13 residues. The CDR3 spells CAWKGMSLRAQYF. CDR3 nucleotides: TGTGCCTGGAAAGGCATGTCTCTTCGGGCCCAGTACTTC. The full variable domain, in which reference TRBV30 and TRBJ2-5 provide the parts outside the CDR3, is SQTIHQWPATLVQPVGSPLSLECTVEGTSNPNLYWYRQAAGRGLQLLFYSVGIGQISSEVPQNLSASRPQDRQFILSSKKLLLSDSGFYLCAWKGMSLRAQYFGPGTRLLVL.

The CDR3 sequence is CASSPRGWANTGELFF. DNA of the CDR3: TGTGCCAGCAGCCCCAGGGGATGGGCGAACACCGGGGAGCTGTTTTTT. The chain links TRBV11-2 to TRBJ2-2; tentative D call: TRBD1 (6 bases). The CDR3 has 16 amino acids. Germline CDR1 is SGHAT and CDR2 is FQNNGV. V gave up 5 bases and J gave up 0 bases, with 13 bases separating them.

This sequence joins TRBV7-9 and TRBJ2-3; D not resolved. Trimming took 2 bases from V and 5 from J, leaving 11 bases between them. The CDR3 has 14 residues. Germline CDR1 is SEHNR and CDR2 is FQNEAQ (reference sequence). The CDR3 reads CASSLTLPEDTQYF. CDR3 sequence (DNA): TGTGCCAGCAGCTTAACCTTACCAGAAGATACGCAGTATTTT.

The genes are TRBV12-5 and TRBJ2-2; no firm D call. CDR1 is LGHNT and CDR2 is FRNRAP in the germline V gene. V was shortened by 2 bases and J by 4 bases, with 11 bases between the two germline ends. This CDR3 is 15 amino acids long. CDR3 DNA sequence: TGTGCTAGTGGTTTGATCCTAGGAAGCACCGGGGAGCTGTTTTTT. Encoded protein: CASGLILGSTGELFF.

The V gene is TRBV18, the J gene TRBJ2-3; D is undetermined. Germline V gives CDR1 KGHSH, CDR2 LQKENI. V was shortened by 5 bases and J by 2 bases, with 17 bases between the two germline ends. This CDR3 contains 16 residues. CDR3 region: CASSAARPGATDTQYF. The CDR3, as DNA: TGTGCCAGCTCAGCCGCTCGGCCTGGAGCCACAGATACGCAGTATTTT.

The chain employs TRBV18 and TRBJ1-1; 8 bases map to TRBD1. J lost 6 bases, V lost 4 bases, and 7 bases had no gene match. CDR1 is KGHSH, CDR2 LQKENI, per germline. This CDR3 has 14 amino acids. The CDR3 nucleotides read TGTGCCAGCTCACATATGACAGGGGAGGCTGAAGCTTTCTTT. It translates to CASSHMTGEAEAFF. The full variable domain, with the rest looked up from reference TRBV18 and TRBJ1-1, is NAGVMQNPRHLVRRRGQEARLRCSPMKGHSHVYWYRQLPEEGLKFMVYLQKENIIDESGMPKERFSAEFPKEGPSILRIQQVVRGDSAAYFCASSHMTGEAEAFFGQGTRLTVV.

The rearrangement uses TRBV5-6 and TRBJ2-3; TRBD2 matches at 11 bases. This CDR3 is built from 14 residues. The junction had 3 bases not matched to a gene; V was cut back by 4 bases and J by 5 bases. CDR1 and CDR2 (germline): SGHDT, YYEEEE. CDR3 coding DNA: TGTGCCAGCAGCCCTGGACTAGCGGGAGATACGCAGTATTTT. Its protein product is CASSPGLAGDTQYF.

This chain's CDR3 is CASSPERIMNTEAFF. CDR3 DNA sequence: TGTGCCAGCAGCCCCGAGCGGATCATGAACACTGAAGCTTTCTTT. The genes are TRBV4-2 and TRBJ1-1; D is uncertain. This CDR3 has 15 amino acids. The V gene lost 4 bases and the J gene lost 0 bases, with 12 bases spanning the gap. CDR1 is LGHNA, CDR2 YNFKEQ, per germline.

V gene TRBV11-2 combines with J gene TRBJ2-7; 7 bases map to TRBD2. V shed 6 bases and J 7 bases; nucleotides not matched to a gene: 3. The CDR3 runs to 11 residues. Germline lookup yields CDR1 SGHAT and CDR2 FQNNGV. CDR3 bases: TGTGCCAGCAGACTAGCGAAGGAGCAGTACTTC. It encodes CASRLAKEQYF.

The chain links TRBV5-1 to TRBJ2-3; no firm D call. The CDR3 has 15 residues. V lost 1 base to trimming and J lost 3 bases, with 12 bases between them. Germline loops: CDR1 SGHRS, CDR2 YFSETQ. Here the CDR3 reads CASSLTATETDTQYF. In DNA form, the CDR3 reads TGCGCCAGCAGCTTGACGGCCACGGAGACAGATACGCAGTATTTT.

The chain is built from TRBV4-1 and TRBJ1-1; possibly TRBD1 for D (5 bases). The CDR3 consists of 12 residues. V lost 3 bases and J 8 bases, leaving 10 bases between the germline ends. Germline CDR1 and CDR2: MGHRA and YSYEKL. The CDR3, as DNA: TGCGCCAGCAGCCAGCCGGGACTCGAAGCTTTCTTT. It is translated as CASSQPGLEAFF.

The chain has TRBV18 and TRBJ2-7; 11 positions match TRBD2. Germline-derived CDR1 and CDR2 are KGHSH and LQKENI. After removal of 3 bases from V and 2 bases from J, the junction contained 6 bases not matched to a gene. The CDR3 is made up of 16 amino acids. CDR3 region: CASSPPGTSGTYEQYF. The DNA for the CDR3 is TGTGCCAGCTCACCCCCCGGGACTAGCGGCACCTACGAGCAGTACTTC. Full variable domain (outside the CDR3, taken from reference TRBV18 and TRBJ2-7): NAGVMQNPRHLVRRRGQEARLRCSPMKGHSHVYWYRQLPEEGLKFMVYLQKENIIDESGMPKERFSAEFPKEGPSILRIQQVVRGDSAAYFCASSPPGTSGTYEQYFGPGTRLTVT.

The chain recombines TRBV5-1 with TRBJ1-1, with D possibly TRBD1 on 6 matching bases. Deletions cut 3 bases from V and 4 bases from J, with 13 bases between. Germline V gene sequence: CDR1 SGHRS, CDR2 YFSETQ. The CDR3 loop spans 14 amino acids. CDR3 DNA sequence: TGCGCCAGCAGCTGGCTGGGAGGGGGCACTGAAGCTTTCTTT. Its translation: CASSWLGGGTEAFF.

CDR3 in DNA: TGTGCCAGCAGCTTAGCCGGGGGGCGCCTCCAAGAGACCCAGTACTTC. Protein: CASSLAGGRLQETQYF. V gene TRBV7-2 combines with J gene TRBJ2-5; possible D gene TRBD2, 7 bases. CDR1 and CDR2 (germline): SGHTA, FQGNSA. The CDR3 contains 16 residues. Trimming took off 0 bases at V and 1 base at J, with 12 bases between the two ends.

The chain employs TRBV29-1 and TRBJ1-4; D is unclear. The CDR3 runs 13 residues. Germline CDR1 and CDR2: SQVTM and ANQGSEA. Trimming took 5 bases from V and 0 from J, leaving 7 bases between them. CDR3 loop: CSVRHSTNEKLFF. The CDR3 DNA reads TGCAGCGTTCGTCACTCAACTAATGAAAAACTGTTTTTT.